This is a list of T cell receptor beta chains from one sample in a study of vaccination effects on CD4 cells after COVID-19. Some clones are missing from TCRdb's copy, which holds only in-frame ones; the method was immunoSEQ multiplex PCR. Of about 40,000 clones in the sample, under 70% were seen once. No antigen has been identified for these receptors. This sample comprised CD4+ T cells from PBMCs cultured without peptide, obtained after COVID-19 vaccination. The receptors come from a human donor who received a COVID-19 vaccine. Both conserved end residues are part of each CDR3. The D gene is left open where the match is weak. A row's size may be missing; if present it is once, few, many or a size class.

size	D	V	J	CDR3	DNA
NA	NA	TRBV12-5	TRBJ2-5	CASGPGIRDGETQYF	TGTGCTAGTGGGCCGGGGATCAGGGATGGAGAGACCCAGTACTTC
NA	NA	TRBV27	TRBJ2-7	CASSWTLTPYEQYF	TGTGCCAGCAGTTGGACACTTACCCCCTACGAGCAGTACTTC
NA	NA	TRBV18	TRBJ1-3	CASSPGLVTIYF	TGTGCCAGCTCACCGGGGTTGGTGACCATATATTTT
NA	TRBD2	TRBV15	TRBJ2-3	CATSGAGTSGRASTDTQYF	TGTGCCACCAGCGGCGCCGGGACTAGCGGGAGGGCCAGCACAGATACGCAGTATTTT
NA	TRBD2	TRBV29-1	TRBJ2-1	CSGDPGLGHEQFF	TGCAGCGGCGACCCGGGACTAGGCCATGAGCAGTTCTTC
NA	TRBD2	TRBV18	TRBJ2-3	CASSQTSGRGDTQYF	TGTGCCAGCTCCCAGACTAGCGGGAGGGGAGATACGCAGTATTTT
NA	NA	TRBV4-1	TRBJ1-1	CASSQDGRVGGEAFF	TGCGCCAGCAGCCAAGACGGCAGGGTGGGAGGTGAAGCTTTCTTT
NA	TRBD1	TRBV18	TRBJ1-1	CASSPPRRWAGQGLSNTEAFF	TGTGCCAGCTCACCACCCCGGAGGTGGGCGGGACAGGGCTTGTCGAACACTGAAGCTTTCTTT
NA	TRBD1	TRBV29-1	TRBJ2-1	CSGDRTTGNEQFF	TGCAGCGGGGACAGGACAACGGGGAATGAGCAGTTCTTC
NA	NA	TRBV12-3/TRBV12-4	TRBJ2-7	CASSLAGAYEQYF	TGTGCCAGCAGTTTAGCGGGGGCCTACGAGCAGTACTTC
NA	NA	TRBV18	TRBJ2-3	CASSPPVTDTQYF	TGTGCCAGCTCACCACCGGTTACAGATACGCAGTATTTT
NA	TRBD2	TRBV4-1	TRBJ2-7	CASSPSPLAGGTYEQYF	TGCGCCAGCAGCCCCTCTCCGTTGGCGGGAGGTACCTACGAGCAGTACTTC
NA	TRBD1	TRBV29-1	TRBJ2-1	CSVPKTGTGVWNEQFF	TGCAGCGTTCCAAAAACCGGGACAGGGGTTTGGAATGAGCAGTTCTTC
NA	TRBD1	TRBV7-9	TRBJ2-3	CASSLSGGGADTQYF	TGTGCCAGCAGCTTATCAGGGGGTGGCGCAGATACGCAGTATTTT
NA	TRBD2	TRBV5-5	TRBJ2-3	CASSFGGAGTDTQYF	TGTGCCAGCAGCTTCGGGGGGGCGGGGACAGATACGCAGTATTTT
NA	TRBD1	TRBV23-1	TRBJ1-1	CASSPPRTGPPRAEAFF	TGCGCCAGCAGCCCGCCCCGGACAGGCCCCCCAAGGGCTGAAGCTTTCTTT
NA	NA	TRBV5-1	TRBJ1-6	CASSLDRVVNSPLHF	TGCGCCAGCAGCTTGGACAGGGTAGTGAATTCACCCCTCCACTTT
once	NA	TRBV7-6	TRBJ2-7	CASSSLATYEQYF	TGTGCCAGCAGCTCTCTAGCGACCTACGAGCAGTACTTC
NA	NA	TRBV27	TRBJ1-5	CASSLSVGGNQPQHF	TGTGCCAGCAGTTTATCGGTTGGGGGCAATCAGCCCCAGCATTTT
NA	NA	TRBV7-9	TRBJ1-4	CASSLERGLNEKLFF	TGTGCCAGCAGCCTAGAGAGGGGATTAAATGAAAAACTGTTTTTT
few	NA	TRBV7-9	TRBJ1-5	CASSLGGQGGINQPQHF	TGTGCCAGCAGCTTAGGGGGTCAGGGTGGGATCAATCAGCCCCAGCATTTT
NA	NA	TRBV14	TRBJ2-3	CASSQESRSGQYF	TGTGCCAGCAGCCAAGAGAGTAGGAGTGGGCAGTATTTT
NA	NA	TRBV5-8	TRBJ2-5	CASSLARGALEETQYF	TGTGCCAGCAGCTTGGCCCGGGGGGCGCTTGAAGAGACCCAGTACTTC
few	TRBD2	TRBV6-6	TRBJ2-1	CASSYGTAGGNEQFF	TGTGCCAGCAGTTACGGGACAGCGGGGGGGAATGAGCAGTTCTTC
NA	NA	TRBV7-8	TRBJ2-1	CASSDLTSYEQFF	TGTGCCAGCAGCGACCTGACTAGTTATGAGCAGTTCTTC
NA	NA	TRBV2	TRBJ2-5	CASSPWGGLQETQYF	TGTGCCAGCAGTCCGTGGGGGGGGCTCCAAGAGACCCAGTACTTC
NA	NA	TRBV21-1	TRBJ2-4	CASSRDRAASTDIQYF	TGTGCCAGCAGCAGGGATCGGGCGGCTTCGACGGACATTCAGTACTTC
NA	TRBD2	TRBV10-3	TRBJ2-5	CATSTSGGGETQYF	TGTGCCACCTCGACTAGCGGGGGCGGAGAGACCCAGTACTTC
few	NA	TRBV9	TRBJ1-1	CASSVAETEAFF	TGTGCCAGCAGCGTAGCAGAGACTGAAGCTTTCTTT